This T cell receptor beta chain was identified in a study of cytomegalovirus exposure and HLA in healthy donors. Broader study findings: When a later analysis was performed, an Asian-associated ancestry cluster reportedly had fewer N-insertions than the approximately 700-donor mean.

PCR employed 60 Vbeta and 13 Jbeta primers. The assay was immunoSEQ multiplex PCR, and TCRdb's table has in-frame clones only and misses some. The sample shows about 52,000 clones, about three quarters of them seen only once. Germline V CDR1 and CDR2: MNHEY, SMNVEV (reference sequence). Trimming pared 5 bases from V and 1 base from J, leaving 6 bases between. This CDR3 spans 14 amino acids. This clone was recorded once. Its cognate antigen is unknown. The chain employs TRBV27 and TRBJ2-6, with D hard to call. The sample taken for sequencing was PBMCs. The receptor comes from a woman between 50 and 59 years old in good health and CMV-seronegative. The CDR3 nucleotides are TGTGCCAGCAGTCCTTTATCTGGGGCCAACGTCCTGACTTTC. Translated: CASSPLSGANVLTF.